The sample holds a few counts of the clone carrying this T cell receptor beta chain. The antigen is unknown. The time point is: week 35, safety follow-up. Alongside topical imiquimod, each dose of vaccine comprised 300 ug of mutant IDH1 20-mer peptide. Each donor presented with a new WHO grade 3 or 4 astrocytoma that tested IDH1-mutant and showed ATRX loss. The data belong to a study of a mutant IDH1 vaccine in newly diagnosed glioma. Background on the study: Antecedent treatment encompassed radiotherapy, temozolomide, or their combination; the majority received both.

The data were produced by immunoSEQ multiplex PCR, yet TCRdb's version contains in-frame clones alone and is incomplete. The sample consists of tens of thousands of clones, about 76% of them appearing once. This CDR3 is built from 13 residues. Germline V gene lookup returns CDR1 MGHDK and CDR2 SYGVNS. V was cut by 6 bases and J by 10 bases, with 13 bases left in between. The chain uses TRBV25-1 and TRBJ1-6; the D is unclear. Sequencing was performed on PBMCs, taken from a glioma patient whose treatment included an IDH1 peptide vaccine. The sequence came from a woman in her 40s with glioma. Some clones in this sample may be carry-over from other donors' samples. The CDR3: CASSLRRESPLHF. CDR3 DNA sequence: TGTGCCAGCAGCCTAAGACGGGAATCACCCCTCCACTTT.